This T cell receptor (beta chain) was documented in a study of Ad26.COV2.S vaccination and SARS-CoV-2 variants. V shed 4 bases and J shed 4 bases, with 11 bases lying between them. Per the germline V gene, CDR1 is MGHRA and CDR2 is YSYEKL. CDR3 length equals 13 residues. Assay used: immunoSEQ multiplex PCR; TCRdb lists only in-frame clones, some missing. Among about 390,000 clones listed, about nine tenths were seen once. The treatment: about 20 received Ad26.COV2.S at low or high dose, single or two shots; about 5 received placebo; per-sample allocation not given. All samples were drawn on day 63, counting from the first vaccine or placebo injection. Donation was by an adult aged 18-55 years who was in Boston. In the vaccine, an Ad26 vector expressed the SARS-CoV-2 spike of the Wuhan strain.

The source of this sequence is a person between 18 and 65 years old who received the Ad26.COV2.S COVID-19 vaccine or a placebo. The V and J genes are TRBV4-1 and TRBJ2-7; D is unclear. Source: peripheral blood, taken in a trial of Ad26.COV2.S vaccine versus placebo. Written as DNA, the CDR3 is TGCGCCAGCAGCCCCGGAGACGATTACGAGCAGTACTTC. Its protein product is CASSPGDDYEQYF.